A single sample gave rise to the 8 T cell receptor beta chains below, sequenced in a study of vaccination effects on CD4 cells after COVID-19 (dated by TCRdb to the early 2020s). Their antigens remain unidentified. In the ViraFEST assay, PBMC were stimulated with viral peptide pools, and TCR sequencing was then used to find antigen-specific CD4+ T cell clonotypes based on their expansion. After 10 to 11 days of culture, CD4+ T cells were isolated with the EasySep CD4+ T cell isolation kit. PCR-confirmed SARS-CoV-2 infection had occurred in convalescent patients between March and December 2020, before the Alpha, Beta and Delta variants emerged in the United States. Libraries were constructed by the immunoSEQ multiplex PCR assay. TCRdb obtained this table from immuneACCESS and retained in-frame rearrangements with V and J assigned. These tables miss some clones; where compared with another copy, unresolved V genes account for less than half of the shortfall, and the remainder is unexplained. This sample gives tens of thousands of clones in total; 70% to 80% of them show up just once. Around 15% of the sample rests with the top ten.

Sequencing used CD4+ T cells from PBMCs cultured with HCoV-NL63 spike peptides, obtained before COVID-19 vaccination. The cell subset or site label on this specimen signifies: HCoV-NL63 spike overlapping peptide pool stimulation. The source is a human donor who had a prior SARS-CoV-2 infection.

The V gene is TRBV24-1, the J gene TRBJ2-3; 9 bases are a match to TRBD2. CDR1 is KGHDR, CDR2 SFDVKD, per germline. V shed 9 bases, J shed 7 bases, and the junction held 10 bases outside the gene matches. This CDR3 has 14 amino acids. CDR3 nucleotide sequence: TGTGCCACCGGTAAGACTAGCGGCCCTCATACGCAGTATTTT. The encoded protein is CATGKTSGPHTQYF.

The chain employs TRBV6-6 and TRBJ2-7; TRBD2 matches 9 bases. Per the germline V gene, CDR1 is MNHNY and CDR2 is SVGAGI (reference sequence). The CDR3 contains 15 residues. V shed 4 bases, J shed 0 bases, and the junction held 4 bases outside the gene matches. CDR3: CASSSDSGSSYEQYF. For the CDR3, the DNA is TGTGCCAGCAGTTCGGATAGCGGGAGCTCCTACGAGCAGTACTTC.

The chain joins TRBV30 to TRBJ2-3, with D uncertain. The V end lost 2 bases, the J end lost 0 bases, and 9 bases lay between the germline ends. The CDR3 spans 14 residues. Germline V gene sequence: CDR1 GTSNPN, CDR2 SVGIG (reference sequence). The DNA for the CDR3 is TGTGCCTGGAGTCCGTCGTGGAGCACAGATACGCAGTATTTT. This encodes CAWSPSWSTDTQYF.

The J gene is TRBJ1-2, the V gene TRBV5-8; weak D call: TRBD1 (6 bases). The length of the CDR3 is 13 residues. Deletions cut 4 bases from V and 7 bases from J, with 14 bases between. Per the germline V gene, CDR1 is SGHTS and CDR2 is YDEGEE. Here the CDR3 DNA reads TGTGCCAGCAGCCCACCGACAGGTTCTGGCTACACCTTC. This gives the protein CASSPPTGSGYTF.

This chain links TRBV18 with TRBJ1-1, with D unresolved. The CDR3 spans 13 residues. Germline V CDR1 and CDR2: KGHSH, LQKENI. V was shortened by 3 bases and J by 5 bases, with 10 bases between the two germline ends. The CDR3 DNA reads as TGTGCCAGCTCACCCAACGGGGATACTGAAGCTTTCTTT. Translation: CASSPNGDTEAFF.

The J gene is TRBJ1-2, the V gene TRBV12-3 or TRBV12-4, with D possibly matching TRBD1 (5 bases). This CDR3 region has 12 residues. Trimming stripped 4 bases from V and 4 bases from J, with 7 bases between. In DNA form, the CDR3 reads TGTGCCAGCAGTTCCGGGACCTATGGCTACACCTTC. This translates into CASSSGTYGYTF.

The CDR3: CASSQASAGELFF. Here the CDR3 DNA reads TGTGCCAGCAGCCAAGCTTCCGCCGGGGAGCTGTTTTTT. The V gene is TRBV4-2, the J gene TRBJ2-2; D is ambiguous. Per germline, CDR1 LGHNA and CDR2 YNFKEQ. There are 13 residues in the CDR3. The V and J ends lost 1 base and 6 bases respectively, with 6 bases between them.

The V gene is TRBV15, the J gene TRBJ1-3; D call uncertain. The CDR3 spans 16 residues. Per the germline V gene, CDR1 is LNHNV and CDR2 is YYDKDF (reference sequence). V shed 4 bases and J shed 0 bases, with 13 bases lying between them. CDR3 nucleotides: TGTGCCACCAGCATGAGGAGGGATTACTCTGGAAACACCATATATTTT. Encoded protein: CATSMRRDYSGNTIYF.